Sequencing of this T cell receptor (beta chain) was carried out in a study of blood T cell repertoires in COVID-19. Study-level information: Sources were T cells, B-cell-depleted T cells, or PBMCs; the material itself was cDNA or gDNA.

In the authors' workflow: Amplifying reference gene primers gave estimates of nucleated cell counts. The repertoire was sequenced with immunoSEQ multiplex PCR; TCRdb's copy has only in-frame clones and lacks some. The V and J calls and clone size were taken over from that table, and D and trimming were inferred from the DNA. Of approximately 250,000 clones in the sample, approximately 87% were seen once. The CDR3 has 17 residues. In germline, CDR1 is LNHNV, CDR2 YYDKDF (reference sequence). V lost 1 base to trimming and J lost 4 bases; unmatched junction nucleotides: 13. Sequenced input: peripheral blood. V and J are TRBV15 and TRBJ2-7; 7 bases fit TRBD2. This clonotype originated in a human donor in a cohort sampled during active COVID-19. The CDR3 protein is CATSRGASGVSHYEQYF. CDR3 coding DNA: TGTGCCACCAGCAGAGGGGCTAGCGGTGTTTCTCATTACGAGCAGTACTTC. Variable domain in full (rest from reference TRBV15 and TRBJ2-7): DAMVIQNPRYQVTQFGKPVTLSCSQTLNHNVMYWYQQKSSQAPKLLFHYYDKDFNNEADTPDNFQSRRPNTSFCFLDIRSPGLGDTAMYLCATSRGASGVSHYEQYFGPGTRLTVT.